The 29 T cell receptor beta chains below were found in one sample sequenced in a study of blood T cell repertoires in COVID-19. The data were produced by immunoSEQ multiplex PCR, yet TCRdb's version contains in-frame clones alone and is incomplete. Among 300,000 or so clones listed, 85% to 90% were seen once. Sequencing was performed on PBMCs or T cells enriched from blood (not recorded which). Every receptor here comes from a woman aged 18 to 35 who had recovered from COVID-19.

The chain combines TRBV5-1 with TRBJ2-3; maybe TRBD2 (6 bases). The CDR3 runs to 17 residues. V was shortened by 4 bases and J by 0 bases, with 18 bases between the two germline ends. Germline loops: CDR1 SGHRS, CDR2 YFSETQ. The CDR3 DNA follows: TGCGCCAGCAGCCCCCTAAGTCTAGCGCGTAGCACAGATACGCAGTATTTT. This encodes CASSPLSLARSTDTQYF.

This clone was recorded once. This chain links TRBV2 with TRBJ1-5, with D possibly TRBD1 on 5 matching bases. The V end lost 7 bases, the J end lost 4 bases, and 23 bases lay between the germline ends. Germline CDR1 and CDR2: SNHLY and FYNNEI. CDR3 length equals 17 residues. CDR3 residues: CASTSDRAPSLNQPQHF. In DNA form, the CDR3 reads TGTGCCAGCACCAGCGACAGAGCCCCTTCACTAAATCAGCCCCAGCATTTT.

This clone was picked up a small number of times. The chain couples TRBV28 to TRBJ1-2; no clear D. V was cut by 2 bases and J by 4 bases, with 11 bases left in between. The CDR3 is 14 amino acids. Germline CDR1 is MDHEN and CDR2 is SYDVKM. This chain's CDR3 is CASSLAGRLYGYTF. The DNA of the CDR3 is TGTGCCAGCAGTTTAGCGGGCAGGCTCTATGGCTACACCTTC.

The CDR3 sequence is CASSFWTGPNEKLFF. CDR3 sequence (DNA): TGCGCCAGCAGCTTCTGGACAGGTCCAAATGAAAAACTGTTTTTT. The rearrangement uses TRBV5-1 and TRBJ1-4, with TRBD1 matching over 7 bases. Germline-derived CDR1 and CDR2 are SGHRS and YFSETQ. The J segment lost 5 bases and the V segment lost 2 bases, leaving 6 bases of the junction unmatched. The length of the CDR3 is 15 residues. Full variable domain (rest looked up from reference TRBV5-1 and TRBJ1-4): KAGVTQTPRYLIKTRGQQVTLSCSPISGHRSVSWYQQTPGQGLQFLFEYFSETQRNKGNFPGRFSGRQFSNSRSEMNVSTLELGDSALYLCASSFWTGPNEKLFFGSGTQLSVL.

This chain links TRBV5-1 with TRBJ2-2; 7 bases line up with TRBD2. The CDR3 is made up of 15 amino acids. Unmatched junction bases numbered 4, after V lost 3 bases and J lost 2 bases. The germline gives CDR1 SGHRS, CDR2 YFSETQ. The CDR3 DNA reads as TGCGCCAGCAGCTGGGGACTACTAAACACCGGGGAGCTGTTTTTT. Amino acid sequence: CASSWGLLNTGELFF. The full variable domain, completed using reference TRBV5-1 and TRBJ2-2, is KAGVTQTPRYLIKTRGQQVTLSCSPISGHRSVSWYQQTPGQGLQFLFEYFSETQRNKGNFPGRFSGRQFSNSRSEMNVSTLELGDSALYLCASSWGLLNTGELFFGEGSRLTVL.

The rearrangement joins TRBV19 to TRBJ1-1, with 7 nucleotides matching TRBD1. The CDR3 is 15 residues long. Trimming cost V 4 bases and J 5 bases; bases outside gene matches: 10. Germline lookup yields CDR1 LNHDA and CDR2 SQIVND (reference sequence). CDR3 in amino acids: CASSTEYRGGTEAFF. CDR3 DNA: TGTGCCAGTAGTACTGAATACAGGGGAGGAACTGAAGCTTTCTTT.

Ten or more counts support this clone. The chain links TRBV6-6 to TRBJ2-7; 8 nucleotides match TRBD1. V lost 0 bases and J lost 1; bases outside the gene matches: 2. This CDR3 spans 15 amino acids. Per germline, CDR1 MNHNY and CDR2 SVGAGI (reference sequence). The CDR3 bases are TGTGCCAGCAGTTACTCAGACAGGGGATCCTACGAGCAGTACTTC. It encodes CASSYSDRGSYEQYF.

The V and J genes are TRBV10-2 and TRBJ2-3; TRBD2 might be the D (5 bases). V was cut by 5 bases and J by 1 base, with 10 bases left in between. CDR3 length: 14 residues. Germline lookup yields CDR1 WSHSY and CDR2 SAAADI. As DNA, the CDR3 is TGCGCCAGCAGTACCCTTAGCGGCACAGATACGCAGTATTTT. It yields the protein CASSTLSGTDTQYF.

The V and J genes are TRBV7-9 and TRBJ1-6, with D unresolved. Trimming cost V 3 bases and J 7 bases, with 10 bases left between them. There are 14 residues in the CDR3. Germline V gene sequence: CDR1 SEHNR, CDR2 FQNEAQ (reference sequence). The CDR3 here is CASSFGLLNSPLHF. In DNA, the CDR3 is TGTGCCAGCAGCTTCGGACTGCTGAATTCACCCCTCCACTTT.

This chain joins TRBV19 and TRBJ2-7; D unclear. The germline gives CDR1 LNHDA, CDR2 SQIVND (reference sequence). Trimming removed 2 bases from V and 2 bases from J, with 7 bases in between. This CDR3 has 13 residues. The CDR3 loop is CASSIFPAYEQYF. The CDR3 DNA reads as TGTGCCAGTAGTATATTTCCAGCCTACGAGCAGTACTTC.

The chain carries TRBV30 and TRBJ1-2; possible D gene TRBD1, 5 bases. This CDR3 is built from 16 residues. Trimming stripped 5 bases from V and 3 bases from J, with 22 bases between. Germline CDR1 is GTSNPN and CDR2 is SVGIG (reference sequence). In DNA, the CDR3 is TGTGCCTGGGGGTTCGATTACATCAGGGCCCACTATGGCTACACCTTC. Protein sequence: CAWGFDYIRAHYGYTF. The full variable domain, its missing parts supplied by reference TRBV30 and TRBJ1-2, is SQTIHQWPATLVQPVGSPLSLECTVEGTSNPNLYWYRQAAGRGLQLLFYSVGIGQISSEVPQNLSASRPQDRQFILSSKKLLLSDSGFYLCAWGFDYIRAHYGYTFGSGTRLTVV.

The chain links TRBV28 to TRBJ2-1; 9 bases fit TRBD1. V was clipped by 6 bases and J by 15 bases; unmatched bases: 9. Germline V gene data show CDR1 as MDHEN and CDR2 as SYDVKM. The CDR3 is made up of 12 amino acids. Written as DNA, the CDR3 is TGTGCCAGCAGCGATACAGGGGGCGGTCGGTTCTTC. Translated: CASSDTGGGRFF. The full variable domain, rest sourced from reference TRBV28 and TRBJ2-1, is DVKVTQSSRYLVKRTGEKVFLECVQDMDHENMFWYRQDPGLGLRLIYFSYDVKMKEKGDIPEGYSVSREKKERFSLILESASTNQTSMYLCASSDTGGGRFFGPGTRLTVL.

The V gene is TRBV7-9, the J gene TRBJ1-2; 7 bases line up with TRBD1. This CDR3 has 13 amino acids. Per germline, CDR1 SEHNR and CDR2 FQNEAQ (reference sequence). With 5 bases clipped from V and 5 bases from J, the junction kept 5 bases outside the gene matches. CDR3 region: CASSPDRVYGYTF. CDR3 coding DNA: TGTGCCAGCAGCCCCGACAGGGTGTATGGCTACACCTTC.

The gene calls are TRBV28 and TRBJ2-2; D uncertain. The V end was cut by 8 bases, the J end by 0 bases, with 7 bases between. The CDR3 spans 13 residues. Looked up from germline, CDR1 is MDHEN and CDR2 is SYDVKM. The CDR3 protein is CASSVANTGELFF. The CDR3 DNA is TGTGCCAGCTCAGTCGCGAACACCGGGGAGCTGTTTTTT. The full variable domain, in which reference TRBV28 and TRBJ2-2 provide the parts outside the CDR3, is DVKVTQSSRYLVKRTGEKVFLECVQDMDHENMFWYRQDPGLGLRLIYFSYDVKMKEKGDIPEGYSVSREKKERFSLILESASTNQTSMYLCASSVANTGELFFGEGSRLTVL.

This chain connects TRBV6-5 to TRBJ2-5; 13 bases agree with TRBD2. CDR1 MNHEY and CDR2 SVGAGI come from the germline V gene. V was clipped by 10 bases and J by 2 bases; unmatched bases: 4. There are 14 residues in the CDR3. The CDR3 DNA is TGTGCCACTGAGGGACTAGCGGGACAAGAGACCCAGTACTTC. This encodes CATEGLAGQETQYF.

V usage is TRBV7-9 and J usage is TRBJ2-1; 7 nucleotides line up with TRBD2. Germline V gene sequence: CDR1 SEHNR, CDR2 FQNEAQ (reference sequence). The CDR3 is 16 residues long. The ends lost 8 bases at V and 0 bases at J; junction bases unmatched: 10. As DNA, the CDR3 is TGTGCCAGCGATTTGGTAGCGGGCATCTCCTACAATGAGCAGTTCTTC. This gives the protein CASDLVAGISYNEQFF.

The V call is TRBV2, the J call TRBJ1-1; the match to TRBD1 covers 7 bases. This CDR3 is built from 15 residues. With 3 bases clipped from V and 1 base from J, the junction kept 5 bases outside the gene matches. Looked up from germline, CDR1 is SNHLY and CDR2 is FYNNEI. The CDR3 reads CASSDPAGGNTEAFF. The CDR3 coding sequence is TGTGCCAGCAGTGACCCAGCAGGGGGGAACACTGAAGCTTTCTTT.

CDR3 in DNA: TGTGCCGCCGGGGGGGCCAAAAACATTCAGTACTTC. This codes for CAAGGAKNIQYF. The chain carries TRBV6-5 and TRBJ2-4; 7 bases are shared with TRBD2. After removal of 11 bases from V and 1 base from J, the junction contained 2 bases not matched to a gene. Germline CDR1 MNHEY, CDR2 SVGAGI. The CDR3 has 12 residues.

Details on this clone: This CDR3 is also generated by other DNA sequences in the sample. V is TRBV12-3 or TRBV12-4 and J is TRBJ1-2; D may be TRBD1 (6 bases). The CDR3 has 11 residues. The V end was cut by 5 bases, the J end by 8 bases, with 9 bases between. CDR3 sequence reads: CASSLGGGYTF. The DNA of the CDR3 is TGTGCCAGCAGTCTTGGGGGCGGCTACACCTTC.

The CDR3 coding sequence is TGTGCCAGCAGCAATGGGGGGGCCCCCTACAATGAGCAGTTCTTC. It codes for CASSNGGAPYNEQFF. The chain joins TRBV3-1 (or the pseudogene TRBV3-2) to TRBJ2-1; perhaps TRBD2 as D (7 bases). Trimming pared 5 bases from V and 2 bases from J, leaving 13 bases between. Germline CDR1 and CDR2: LGHDT and YNNKEL (reference sequence). The CDR3 length is 15 residues.

The chain is built from TRBV27 and TRBJ2-2, with TRBD1 identical over 9 bases. V trimming: 6 bases; J trimming: 6 bases; junction bases outside the gene matches: 8. The CDR3 is 15 amino acids. Germline V gene sequence: CDR1 MNHEY, CDR2 SMNVEV (reference sequence). The CDR3 region is CASSSGQGWAGELFF. The CDR3 DNA follows: TGTGCCAGCAGCTCAGGACAGGGGTGGGCCGGGGAGCTGTTTTTT.

In its sample, this clone was seen once. The V call is TRBV5-4, the J call TRBJ1-1; D gene uncertain. Trimming shortened V by 3 bases and J by 4 bases, and 16 bases separated the two germline ends. The CDR3 is made up of 15 amino acids. CDR1 and CDR2 (germline): SGHNT, YYREEE (reference sequence). The CDR3: CASSWAPGVGTEAFF. In DNA form, the CDR3 reads TGTGCCAGCAGCTGGGCACCGGGAGTGGGCACTGAAGCTTTCTTT.

The genes are TRBV29-1 and TRBJ1-2; the match to TRBD1 covers 7 bases. Trimming took 6 bases from V and 6 from J; bases not matched to a gene: 4. CDR1 is SQVTM and CDR2 is ANQGSEA in the germline V gene. This CDR3 region has 11 residues. CDR3 nucleotides: TGCAGCGTCGAGCAGGGGGATGGCTACACCTTC. Translated, it gives CSVEQGDGYTF.

The gene calls are TRBV5-8 and TRBJ1-5, with D tentatively TRBD1 (6 bases). Germline lookup yields CDR1 SGHTS and CDR2 YDEGEE. Trimming shortened V by 5 bases and J by 4 bases, and 10 bases separated the two germline ends. The CDR3 runs 13 residues. The CDR3 loop is CASRFQGNQPQHF. Here the CDR3 DNA reads TGTGCCAGCAGGTTTCAGGGGAATCAGCCCCAGCATTTT.

Only a few counts were recorded for this clone. This chain uses TRBV15 with TRBJ2-1; maybe TRBD2 (5 bases). Germline loops: CDR1 LNHNV, CDR2 YYDKDF (reference sequence). The germline V and J ends were trimmed by 6 bases and 8 bases, with 20 bases remaining between them. There are 15 residues in the CDR3. CDR3 nucleotide sequence: TGTGCCACCAGGTCGAGCGGACCCACTGAGGATGAGCAGTTCTTC. Residues: CATRSSGPTEDEQFF.

The V and J genes are TRBV19 and TRBJ2-1, with unresolved D. The CDR3 has 15 amino acids. From germline, CDR1 is LNHDA and CDR2 SQIVND (reference sequence). The ends were cut back, 0 bases at V and 3 bases at J, with 9 bases in the middle. CDR3 amino acids: CASSIDSSNYNEQFF. Here the CDR3 DNA reads TGTGCCAGTAGTATAGACTCCTCTAACTACAATGAGCAGTTCTTC.

A note on this clone: This sample also contains other DNA sequences that code for the same CDR3. V gene TRBV7-9 combines with J gene TRBJ2-7; no firm D call. This CDR3 is 12 amino acids long. V lost 0 bases to trimming and J lost 6 bases, with 6 bases between them. The germline V gene has CDR1 SEHNR and CDR2 FQNEAQ (reference sequence). Written as DNA, the CDR3 is TGTGCCAGCAGCTTAGCCAGGTCCGAGCAGTACTTC. Translating it yields CASSLARSEQYF.

The chain joins TRBV5-1 to TRBJ1-4, with TRBD1 matching over 8 bases. Germline V gene lookup returns CDR1 SGHRS and CDR2 YFSETQ. J gave up 7 bases and V 5 bases, and 10 bases lay outside the gene matches. The CDR3 spans 15 residues. The CDR3 loop reads CASSQWDRRGEKLFF. As DNA, the CDR3 is TGCGCCAGCAGTCAATGGGACAGGCGGGGTGAAAAACTGTTTTTT.

The rearrangement joins TRBV18 to TRBJ1-2, with 8 bases fitting TRBD1. V shed 3 bases, J shed 4 bases, and the junction held 7 bases outside the gene matches. The CDR3 loop spans 15 amino acids. Germline V gives CDR1 KGHSH, CDR2 LQKENI. CDR3 sequence: CASSPSQGAVYGYTF. The CDR3 DNA is TGTGCCAGCTCACCTTCGCAGGGGGCTGTCTATGGCTACACCTTC.